This entry is about one TCR beta chain. Trimming pared 0 bases from V and 2 bases from J, leaving 12 bases between. The CDR3 is 16 residues long. CDR1 is SGHRS and CDR2 is YFSETQ in the germline V gene. These data originate in a study of blood T cell repertoires in COVID-19. Libraries were prepared by immunoSEQ multiplex PCR; TCRdb keeps only in-frame clonotypes and omits some of them. The table records roughly 230,000 clones, 82% of them present only once. The chain employs TRBV5-1 and TRBJ1-5; possible D gene TRBD1, 5 bases. The sequencing input was PBMCs or T cells enriched from blood (not recorded which). This receptor was obtained from a woman in her sixties or seventies who had recovered from COVID-19. The CDR3 DNA is TGCGCCAGCAGCTTGGGGGCAGGGTTAGGCAATCAGCCCCAGCATTTT. Its protein is CASSLGAGLGNQPQHF.